This T cell receptor (beta chain) was recovered during a study of blood T cell repertoires in COVID-19. Study in general: PBMCs, B-cell-depleted T cells, or T cells provided the cDNA or gDNA that made up the material.

Germline V gene sequence: CDR1 SSHAT, CDR2 FNYEAQ (reference sequence). The CDR3 sequence is 15 residues long. Participant age was roughly 18 to 89 years, and participants resided in about two dozen US areas. Researchers sorted participants into cohorts using their self-reported clinical history. TCRdb keeps only in-frame clones here, not all; method: immunoSEQ multiplex PCR. This sample has a few hundred thousand clones, with roughly 87% found just once. This clone was recorded only once. A read error may account for a junction end that differs from germline. The TCR sequence derives from a woman aged 40 to 55 who had recovered from COVID-19. The rearrangement links TRBV7-7 to TRBJ2-5; maybe TRBD1 (6 bases). Source material: PBMCs or T cells enriched from blood (not recorded which). The CDR3 region has the DNA TGTGCTAGCAGCCCACGGGACACCGGGTCGGAGACCCAGTACTTC. Protein product: CASSPRDTGSETQYF.